These 24 T cell receptor beta chains share one sample of origin, sequenced in a study of blood T cell repertoires in COVID-19. Measured with immunoSEQ multiplex PCR; TCRdb has only the in-frame clones, and not every one. Among about 170,000 clones, roughly nine tenths were seen once, and the ten largest hold 0.95% to 1.5%. What was sequenced was PBMCs or T cells enriched from blood (not recorded which). These receptors were taken from a human donor with acute COVID-19. The donor label of this sample is uncertain.

J is TRBJ1-1 and V is TRBV10-3, with D perhaps TRBD1 (5 bases). Trimming removed 4 bases at V and 3 bases at J, with 12 bases between. Germline values: CDR1 ENHRY, CDR2 SYGVKD. The CDR3 runs to 14 residues. Here the CDR3 DNA reads TGTGCCATCAGTGGGGCAGGGCAGTACACTGAAGCTTTCTTT. This sequence encodes CAISGAGQYTEAFF.

The chain combines TRBV29-1 with TRBJ2-7, with 8 nucleotides matching TRBD2. J lost 5 bases, V lost 6 bases, and 12 bases had no gene match. The CDR3 has 14 amino acids. Germline V gene data show CDR1 as SQVTM and CDR2 as ANQGSEA. The CDR3 region is CSVGTRTRGDEQYF. In DNA, the CDR3 is TGCAGCGTCGGGACTAGAACACGAGGGGACGAGCAGTACTTC.

The sample holds one count of this clone. The chain uses TRBV5-1 and TRBJ1-1; the D gene is possibly TRBD1 (5 bases). Per the germline V gene, CDR1 is SGHRS and CDR2 is YFSETQ. Trimming removed 4 bases at V and 7 bases at J, with 14 bases between. There are 13 residues in the CDR3. CDR3 loop: CASSNSQGYEAFF. The DNA of the CDR3 is TGCGCCAGCAGCAACTCCCAGGGATATGAAGCTTTCTTT.

V gene TRBV30 combines with J gene TRBJ2-5; TRBD1 matches 10 bases. The CDR3 consists of 17 residues. Per the germline V gene, CDR1 is GTSNPN and CDR2 is SVGIG (reference sequence). V dropped 3 bases and J dropped 0; count of bases not matched to a gene: 10. CDR3 nucleotides: TGTGCCTGGAGGCTTGACAGGGGGCGGCGGTACCAAGAGACCCAGTACTTC. Translation gives CAWRLDRGRRYQETQYF.

The V gene is TRBV4-3, the J gene TRBJ2-7, with TRBD2 as a possible D gene (6 bases). V was pared by 1 base and J by 3 bases, with 16 bases between. The CDR3 contains 16 residues. The germline CDR1 and CDR2 sequences are LGHNA and YSLEER. The CDR3 loop is CASSQAGIQGGYEQYF. Written as DNA, the CDR3 is TGCGCCAGCAGCCAAGCAGGCATCCAGGGAGGCTACGAGCAGTACTTC.

The rearrangement links TRBV30 to TRBJ1-1, with TRBD1 matching 7 bases. The J segment lost 0 bases and the V segment lost 4 bases, leaving 5 bases of the junction unmatched. Per germline, CDR1 GTSNPN and CDR2 SVGIG (reference sequence). The CDR3 has 14 amino acids. In nucleotides, the CDR3 is TGTGCCTGGACGACGGGACAGCTGAACACTGAAGCTTTCTTT. This encodes CAWTTGQLNTEAFF.

The chain is built from TRBV10-3 and TRBJ2-7; a weak D match, TRBD2 (5 bases). The CDR3 covers 16 residues. From germline, CDR1 is ENHRY and CDR2 SYGVKD. V dropped 4 bases and J dropped 0 bases, with 16 bases sitting between them. In DNA, the CDR3 is TGTGCCATCAGTGGCCCCCGGCGGACTGACTCCTACGAGCAGTACTTC. This encodes CAISGPRRTDSYEQYF.

The V call is TRBV20-1, the J call TRBJ2-7, with TRBD1 as a possible D gene (6 bases). Germline V gene sequence: CDR1 DFQATT, CDR2 SNEGSKA (reference sequence). There are 11 residues in the CDR3. Trimming removed 0 bases from V and 6 bases from J, with 6 bases in between. Here the CDR3 DNA reads TGCAGTGCTAGAGAGGGGGCCGAGCAGTACTTC. This encodes CSAREGAEQYF.

The chain couples TRBV5-8 to TRBJ2-3; the match to TRBD2 covers 10 bases. The V segment lost 0 bases and the J segment 5 bases; nucleotides outside the gene matches: 6. Germline-derived CDR1 and CDR2 are SGHTS and YDEGEE. This CDR3 spans 16 amino acids. The CDR3 reads CASSLGSGGAEDTQYF. The CDR3 nucleotides read TGTGCCAGCAGCTTGGGGAGCGGGGGGGCCGAAGATACGCAGTATTTT.

The rearrangement links TRBV6-5 to TRBJ1-1; D is perhaps TRBD1 (6 bases). The germline gives CDR1 MNHEY, CDR2 SVGAGI. V was trimmed by 10 bases and J by 6 bases, leaving 21 bases between them. The CDR3 spans 14 residues. The CDR3 coding sequence is TGTGCCACAGGCCGGGGGGCCGACGGGGCTGAAGCTTTCTTT. Residues: CATGRGADGAEAFF.

The chain combines TRBV4-2 with TRBJ1-2; 9 bases match TRBD1. This CDR3 has 15 amino acids. Germline V gene data show CDR1 as LGHNA and CDR2 as YNFKEQ. The ends lost 2 bases at V and 7 bases at J; junction bases unmatched: 8. In DNA, the CDR3 is TGTGCCAGCAGCCAAAGAACAGGGGGCTTAGGTGGCTACACCTTC. Its protein product is CASSQRTGGLGGYTF.

The chain carries TRBV4-1 and TRBJ2-7; 9 bases map to TRBD1. CDR3 length equals 17 residues. Losses at the gene ends were 3 bases for V and 2 bases for J; bases not matched to a gene: 11. Per germline, CDR1 MGHRA and CDR2 YSYEKL. CDR3 sequence: CASSHSFPGQGTYEQYF. The DNA for the CDR3 is TGCGCCAGCAGCCACTCATTCCCGGGACAGGGAACCTACGAGCAGTACTTC.

The rearrangement uses TRBV10-3 and TRBJ2-1; the match to TRBD2 covers 15 bases. After removal of 10 bases from V and 3 bases from J, the junction contained 4 bases not matched to a gene. The length of the CDR3 is 15 residues. CDR1 and CDR2 (germline): ENHRY, SYGVKD. CDR3 nucleotides: TGTGCCACCGGGACTAGCGGGGGGTTCTACAATGAGCAGTTCTTC. It specifies CATGTSGGFYNEQFF.

The chain carries TRBV29-1 and TRBJ2-3, with no clear D. CDR1 is SQVTM and CDR2 is ANQGSEA in the germline V gene. The CDR3 extends over 11 amino acids. V lost 3 bases and J lost 9, with 10 bases in between. The CDR3 coding sequence is TGCAGCGTTGATCGAGCATCCACGCAGTATTTT. Encoded protein: CSVDRASTQYF.

The V gene is TRBV7-3, the J gene TRBJ2-3; 8 bases are shared with TRBD1. V gave up 5 bases and J gave up 6 bases; unmatched junction bases: 10. Germline values: CDR1 SGHTA, CDR2 FQGTGA. The CDR3 covers 15 residues. The CDR3 sequence: CASSLDRGNLDTQYF. DNA for the CDR3: TGTGCCAGCAGCCTAGACAGGGGAAATTTGGATACGCAGTATTTT. Together with reference TRBV7-3 and TRBJ2-3, the CDR3 gives the full variable domain: GAGVSQTPSNKVTEKGKYVELRCDPISGHTALYWYRQSLGQGPEFLIYFQGTGAADDSGLPNDRFFAVRPEGSVSTLKIQRTERGDSAVYLCASSLDRGNLDTQYFGPGTRLTVL.

The chain is built from TRBV25-1 and TRBJ1-6, with TRBD1 identical over 9 bases. This CDR3 is 15 amino acids long. Germline V lookup: CDR1 MGHDK, CDR2 SYGVNS. V lost 2 bases to trimming and J lost 10 bases; unmatched junction nucleotides: 6. The CDR3: CASSETPGQGSPLHF. CDR3 nucleotide sequence: TGTGCCAGCAGTGAAACTCCGGGACAGGGCTCACCCCTCCACTTT.

V and J are TRBV3-1 (or the pseudogene TRBV3-2) and TRBJ2-5; 15 bases align to TRBD2. Germline V gene data show CDR1 as LGHDT and CDR2 as YNNKEL (reference sequence). This CDR3 has 16 amino acids. The trim removed 1 base at V and 5 bases at J, leaving 2 bases unmatched. CDR3 bases: TGTGCCAGCAGCCAAGCGGGACTAGCGGGGGGTGAGACCCAGTACTTC. The encoded protein is CASSQAGLAGGETQYF.

The chain uses TRBV19 and TRBJ1-3; D is ambiguous. In germline, CDR1 is LNHDA, CDR2 SQIVND (reference sequence). The CDR3 extends over 15 amino acids. V shed 4 bases and J shed 1 base, with 11 bases lying between them. The CDR3 loop reads CASSTDGGSGNTIYF. In DNA form, the CDR3 reads TGTGCCAGTAGTACCGACGGAGGGTCTGGAAACACCATATATTTT.

This chain joins TRBV15 and TRBJ2-2; TRBD1 is a possible D gene (6 bases). The CDR3 length is 17 residues. Looked up from germline, CDR1 is LNHNV and CDR2 is YYDKDF (reference sequence). Trimming took 1 base from V and 2 from J, leaving 14 bases between them. CDR3 DNA sequence: TGTGCCACCAGCAGAGTATATGAGACAGGCAACACCGGGGAGCTGTTTTTT. Translating it yields CATSRVYETGNTGELFF.

This chain connects TRBV2 to TRBJ2-1, with a tentative D call TRBD1 (5 bases). Germline V lookup: CDR1 SNHLY, CDR2 FYNNEI. V lost 1 base, J lost 8 bases, and 12 bases lay in between. This CDR3 comprises 14 residues. The CDR3 sequence: CASSEDRFQDEQFF. The CDR3 DNA reads as TGTGCCAGCAGTGAAGACAGGTTTCAGGATGAGCAGTTCTTC.

The V and J genes are TRBV4-1 and TRBJ1-5; D perhaps matches TRBD1 (5 bases). The CDR3 is made up of 15 amino acids. Between the trimmed V and J ends, which lost 8 bases and 2 bases, there was a span of 16 bases. Per the germline V gene, CDR1 is MGHRA and CDR2 is YSYEKL. Written as DNA, the CDR3 is TGCGCCAGCTCAGGGATGGGGGGTGGCAATCAGCCCCAGCATTTT. Its protein is CASSGMGGGNQPQHF.

The rearrangement joins TRBV29-1 to TRBJ2-7; TRBD2 matches 14 bases. V shed 1 base, J shed 10 bases, and the junction held 12 bases outside the gene matches. Germline V gene lookup returns CDR1 SQVTM and CDR2 ANQGSEA. This CDR3 has 16 residues. DNA of the CDR3: TGCAGCGTTGAAGGCCCCCTGACTAGCGGGGGGGCGTTTCAGTACTTC. Translation gives CSVEGPLTSGGAFQYF.

The chain combines TRBV19 with TRBJ1-3; D is ambiguous. Germline V gene sequence: CDR1 LNHDA, CDR2 SQIVND (reference sequence). The V and J ends lost 5 bases and 4 bases respectively, with 6 bases between them. This CDR3 is 12 amino acids long. This CDR3 is CASSPPGNTIYF. The DNA for the CDR3 is TGTGCCAGTAGTCCCCCGGGAAACACCATATATTTT.

The J gene is TRBJ2-5, the V gene TRBV7-9; possibly TRBD2 for D (6 bases). Trimming shortened V by 1 base and J by 3 bases, and 9 bases separated the two germline ends. Germline V gene lookup returns CDR1 SEHNR and CDR2 FQNEAQ (reference sequence). CDR3 length equals 14 residues. The CDR3 reads CASSLVGGEETQYF. Here the CDR3 DNA reads TGTGCCAGCAGCTTAGTCGGCGGGGAAGAGACCCAGTACTTC.